The present TCR beta chain was sequenced within a study of Graves' ophthalmopathy and Graves' hyperthyroidism. V dropped 5 bases and J dropped 4 bases, with 12 bases sitting between them. The germline V gene has CDR1 SEHNR and CDR2 FQNEAQ (reference sequence). The CDR3 contains 14 residues. The authors amplified TCR beta CDR3 regions from RNA transcripts. The authors performed first-round RT-PCR with HTBI primers and then a second-round multiplex PCR. TCRdb ran MiXCR on the multiplex PCR reads and lists one entry per CDR3 protein. The sample lists around 1.1 million distinct CDR3 sequences; less than 45% were seen once.

The V call is TRBV7-9, the J call TRBJ1-3; unclear D gene. Sequencing input: peripheral blood or thyroid tissue (not recorded which). The TCR sequence derives from an adult man with Graves' hyperthyroidism. The CDR3 sequence: CASSPRGRGNTIYF. Here the CDR3 DNA reads TGTGCCAGCAGCCCCCGGGGTCGCGGAAACACCATATATTTT.